These 7 T cell receptor delta chains were all obtained from the same sample, sequenced in a study of γδ T cells in repeated Plasmodium falciparum infection. TCRdb repeated clone calling on the multiplex PCR reads with CATT. The sample lists 50,000 to 60,000 delta-chain clones; 1.9% were seen once. Gammadelta T cells were flow-sorted from PBMC into Vgamma9/Vdelta2+ and Vdelta2-negative populations for bulk analysis. The specimen was gamma-delta T cells from blood. The receptors shown here come from a pool of human donors (malaria-infected and uninfected, not separated).

This clone has only a few counts. One base separates it from a far larger clone, so it is likely a read error. The same CDR3 arises from other DNA sequences in this sample as well. The CDR3 DNA reads TGTGCCTGTGACACTGGAGAGATCTACTGGGGGCCTACGGGGGGTTCCGATAAACTCATCTTT. It encodes CACDTGEIYWGPTGGSDKLIF. This chain joins TRDV2 and TRDJ1; 8 bases agree with TRDD3. TCRdb offers no J gene call, so here the DNA was matched to germline to obtain one. Germline assignment: CDR1 GEAIGNYY and CDR2 EKD. The CDR3 is made up of 21 amino acids. The ends lost 1 base at V and 3 bases at J; junction bases unmatched: 24.

This clone came up many times. TCRdb pairs this DNA with a much larger clone's protein that differs at residue 5, likely a read error; the protein shown was translated from the DNA. This sequence joins TRDV1 and TRDJ1, with 10 bases identical to TRDD3. The CDR3 consists of 23 residues. Germline-derived CDR1 and CDR2 are TSWWSYY and QGS. Trimming removed 4 bases from V and 0 bases from J; junction bases left unmatched: 26. The CDR3: CALGGGSFPSFVLGDGYTDKLIF. Here the CDR3 DNA reads TGTGCTCTTGGGGGAGGTTCTTTCCCTTCGTTCGTACTGGGGGATGGATACACCGATAAACTCATCTTT.

Only a few counts were recorded for this clone. The TCRdb protein comes from a much larger clone and disagrees with this DNA's translation at residue 17, likely due to a read error; the protein given here is derived from the DNA. The rearrangement links TRDV1 to TRDJ1; 10 positions match TRDD3. Here the J gene was assigned by germline matching of the DNA, as TCRdb has none. The CDR3 is 21 amino acids. Germline V gene sequence: CDR1 TSWWSYY, CDR2 QGS. The CDR3 DNA follows: TGTGCTCTTGGGAAAAGGTTACTACTTTGGGGGATACCCATGGCGTCCGAGAAACTCATCTTT. Its protein product is CALGKRLLLWGIPMASEKLIF.

With regard to this clone: A read error likely explains this, since a far larger clone differs by one base. The same CDR3 is also encoded by other DNA sequences in this sample. Called V gene: TRDV3; the J gene was not called. The CDR3 has 13 amino acids. The germline V gene has CDR1 TVYSNPD and CDR2 GDNSRS (reference sequence). The CDR3 protein is CASGSYHTDKLIF. Written as DNA, the CDR3 is TGTGCCTCTGGCTCGTACCACACCGATAAGCTCATCTTT.

On this clone: This probably arose from a read error, given a far larger clone one base away. Other DNA variants within this sample encode the same CDR3. The chain joins TRDV3 to TRDJ1; possibly TRDD2 or TRDD3 for D (7 bases each). Because TCRdb records no J gene, it was assigned here through a match of the DNA to germline. The CDR3 spans 21 residues. V gave up 3 bases and J gave up 2 bases, with 37 bases separating them. In germline, CDR1 is TVYSNPD, CDR2 GDNSRS (reference sequence). The CDR3 nucleotides are TGTGCCTTAGCTTGGCCTTCCTCCCCGTACTGGGGAATCCTTCCTACCGATAAACTCATCTTT. Translating gives CALAWPSSPYWGILPTDKLIF.

A word on this clone: The translation of this DNA and the TCRdb protein of a much larger clone differ at residue 13, probably owing to a read error; the protein shown here is translated from the DNA. CDR3 coding DNA: TGTGCTCTTGGGGAACTAACCAATATCGTTGGGGGATGCCACCCCGATAAACTCATCTTT. It encodes CALGELTNIVGGCHPDKLIF. The chain uses TRDV1 and TRDJ1, with 8 bases that match TRDD3. Germline matching of the DNA provided the J gene here, since TCRdb leaves it blank. In germline, CDR1 is TSWWSYY, CDR2 QGS. V dropped 0 bases and J dropped 3; count of bases not matched to a gene: 18. CDR3 length: 20 residues.

This CDR3 is CAFSYWGIKIIF. CDR3 nucleotides: TGTGCCTTTAGCTACTGGGGGATAAAGATCATCTTT. The J gene was not called, though the V gene is TRDV3; the DNA was not compared with TRDD3, the D call given in the table. Germline-derived CDR1 and CDR2 are TVYSNPD and GDNSRS (reference sequence). The CDR3 extends over 12 amino acids.